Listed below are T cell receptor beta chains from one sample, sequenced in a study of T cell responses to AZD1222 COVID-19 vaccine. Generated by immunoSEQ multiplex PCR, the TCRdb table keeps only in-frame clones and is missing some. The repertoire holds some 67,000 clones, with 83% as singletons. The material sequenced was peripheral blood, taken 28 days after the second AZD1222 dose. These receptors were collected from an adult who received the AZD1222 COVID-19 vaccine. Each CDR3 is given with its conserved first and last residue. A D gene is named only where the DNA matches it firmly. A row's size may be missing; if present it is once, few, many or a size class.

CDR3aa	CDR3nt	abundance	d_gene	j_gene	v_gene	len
CASSQGINYGYTF	TGCGCCAGCAGCCAGGGAATTAACTATGGCTACACCTTC	NA	NA	TRBJ1-2	TRBV4-3	13
CASSPSGRDPFYGYTF	TGTGCCAGCAGCCCCTCGGGCAGGGACCCTTTCTATGGCTACACCTTC	NA	NA	TRBJ1-2	TRBV6-2/TRBV6-3	16
CASSTPVGTIYF	TGTGCCAGCAGCACACCCGTTGGCACCATATATTTT	NA	NA	TRBJ1-3	TRBV7-6	12
CATSRGDRGGTNEKLFF	TGTGCCACCAGCAGAGGGGACAGGGGAGGGACTAATGAAAAACTGTTTTTT	NA	TRBD1	TRBJ1-4	TRBV15	17
CASSPQGYNSPLHF	TGTGCCAGCTCACCGCAGGGGTATAATTCACCCCTCCACTTT	NA	NA	TRBJ1-6	TRBV18	14
CASSYGASGANVLTF	TGTGCCAGCAGTTATGGTGCCTCTGGGGCCAACGTCCTGACTTTC	NA	NA	TRBJ2-6	TRBV6-2/TRBV6-3	15
CASSLIPPVGGRDQPQHF	TGTGCCAGCAGTTTAATCCCCCCTGTTGGGGGTCGGGATCAGCCCCAGCATTTT	NA	NA	TRBJ1-5	TRBV27	18
CASSLVGRGYGYTF	TGTGCCAGCAGCTTGGTTGGGCGCGGCTATGGCTACACCTTC	NA	NA	TRBJ1-2	TRBV5-4	14
CASSQDLSRELFF	TGTGCCAGCAGCCAAGATCTATCAAGGGAGCTGTTTTTT	NA	NA	TRBJ2-2	TRBV14	13
CASSVGGTGAWETQYF	TGTGCCAGCAGCGTAGGGGGGACCGGGGCCTGGGAGACCCAGTACTTC	NA	NA	TRBJ2-5	TRBV9	16
CSASGDRPYGYTF	TGCAGTGCTAGTGGAGACAGACCCTATGGCTACACCTTC	once	NA	TRBJ1-2	TRBV20-1	13
CASSQWTGDYEQYF	TGTGCCAGCAGCCAATGGACAGGGGACTACGAGCAGTACTTC	NA	TRBD1	TRBJ2-7	TRBV3-1/TRBV3-2	14
CASSTWTDEQYF	TGTGCCAGCAGCACCTGGACGGACGAGCAGTACTTC	few	NA	TRBJ2-7	TRBV12-3/TRBV12-4	12
CASGLAGQENTGELFF	TGTGCCAGCGGCCTAGCTGGTCAAGAAAACACCGGGGAGCTGTTTTTT	NA	NA	TRBJ2-2	TRBV28	16
CASSLGPLDTQYF	TGTGCCAGCAGCTTAGGGCCACTAGATACGCAGTATTTT	NA	NA	TRBJ2-3	TRBV5-6	13
CASRDRGSGSPLHF	TGTGCCAGCAGGGACAGGGGCTCGGGATCACCCCTCCACTTT	NA	TRBD1	TRBJ1-6	TRBV2	14
CASSQDTDAYNEQFF	TGCGCCAGCAGCCAAGATACGGATGCCTACAATGAGCAGTTCTTC	NA	NA	TRBJ2-1	TRBV4-3	15
CASSLPPFGAFF	TGTGCCAGCAGTTTGCCCCCTTTTGGAGCTTTCTTT	NA	NA	TRBJ1-1	TRBV28	12
CASSPPGFSEDTQYF	TGTGCCAGCTCACCGCCGGGGTTCTCGGAGGATACGCAGTATTTT	once	NA	TRBJ2-3	TRBV18	15
CASSLGLISSGGGELFF	TGTGCCAGCAGCTTGGGTCTTATCAGTTCCGGCGGCGGGGAGCTGTTTTTT	few	NA	TRBJ2-2	TRBV5-4	17
CASSLHGVNTEAFF	TGCGCCAGCAGCTTGCATGGAGTAAACACTGAAGCTTTCTTT	NA	NA	TRBJ1-1	TRBV5-1	14
CASSSTGTNYGYTF	TGTGCCAGCAGCTCGACAGGGACTAACTATGGCTACACCTTC	NA	TRBD1	TRBJ1-2	TRBV11-2	14
CASSLEWSYNSPLHF	TGTGCCAGCAGCTTAGAATGGTCCTATAATTCACCCCTCCACTTT	NA	NA	TRBJ1-6	TRBV7-2	15
CASSPSDRADTQYF	TGTGCCAGCAGCCCGTCGGACCGAGCAGATACGCAGTATTTT	NA	NA	TRBJ2-3	TRBV3-1/TRBV3-2	14
CASSPRQGRGTEAFF	TGTGCCAGCAGCCCTCGACAGGGACGGGGCACTGAAGCTTTCTTT	NA	TRBD1	TRBJ1-1	TRBV9	15
CAIREQSTDTQYF	TGTGCCATCAGAGAACAAAGCACAGATACGCAGTATTTT	NA	NA	TRBJ2-3	TRBV10-3	13
CASSYSGNPETQYF	TGTGCCAGCAGTTACTCGGGGAATCCGGAGACCCAGTACTTC	NA	NA	TRBJ2-5	TRBV6-5	14
CASSPSRTRRFDEQYF	TGTGCCAGCAGCCCAAGCCGGACCCGAAGGTTCGACGAGCAGTACTTC	NA	NA	TRBJ2-7	TRBV11-2	16
CASSSTLRDRNTEAFF	TGTGCCAGCAGTTCTACCCTCCGGGACAGAAACACTGAAGCTTTCTTT	few	TRBD1	TRBJ1-1	TRBV2	16
CAWSVSRSTNGYTF	TGTGCCTGGAGTGTAAGCCGGAGTACCAATGGCTACACCTTC	once	NA	TRBJ1-2	TRBV30	14
CASSPGLAYEQYF	TGTGCCAGCAGCCCGGGACTAGCGTACGAGCAGTACTTC	NA	TRBD2	TRBJ2-7	TRBV4-2	13